The 10 T cell receptor beta chains listed next were all sequenced from one sample in a study of blood T cell repertoires in COVID-19. Sequencing used immunoSEQ multiplex PCR; TCRdb keeps in-frame clones, though not all of them. This sample has approximately 100,000 clones, with around nine tenths found just once. The specimen sequenced was peripheral blood. These receptors originate from a woman over 75 in a cohort sampled during active COVID-19.

The chain links TRBV19 to TRBJ2-4; 7 nucleotides match TRBD1. The CDR3 contains 15 residues. J was trimmed by 0 bases and V by 10 bases; bases with no gene match: 9. Germline V gives CDR1 LNHDA, CDR2 SQIVND (reference sequence). For the CDR3, the DNA is TGTGCCAACAAACGGACAGGACTAGCCAAAAACATTCAGTACTTC. Translation gives CANKRTGLAKNIQYF.

The chain is built from TRBV7-9 and TRBJ1-4; D is uncertain. V was clipped by 8 bases and J by 8 bases, with 18 bases between them. Germline V gives CDR1 SEHNR, CDR2 FQNEAQ (reference sequence). The CDR3 spans 14 residues. The CDR3 DNA reads TGTGCCAGCTCCATATCAATAGGGAGAGAAAAACTGTTTTTT. Protein product: CASSISIGREKLFF. Variable domain in full (rest from reference TRBV7-9 and TRBJ1-4): DTGVSQNPRHKITKRGQNVTFRCDPISEHNRLYWYRQTLGQGPEFLTYFQNEAQLEKSRLLSDRFSAERPKGSFSTLEIQRTEQGDSAMYLCASSISIGREKLFFGSGTQLSVL.

The chain joins TRBV3-1 (or the pseudogene TRBV3-2) to TRBJ2-5, with 11 nucleotides matching TRBD1. Per germline, CDR1 LGHDT and CDR2 YNNKEL (reference sequence). This CDR3 has 13 amino acids. With V trimmed by 4 bases and J by 9 bases, 4 bases remained unmatched. The DNA for the CDR3 is TGTGCCAGCAGCCGGGACAGGGGGAACGCCCAGTACTTC. This sequence encodes CASSRDRGNAQYF.

This clone was seen only once. V and J are TRBV6-5 and TRBJ2-7; 9 nucleotides match TRBD1. The V gene end was trimmed by 4 bases and the J gene end by 3 bases; junction bases not matched to a gene: 7. The CDR3 sequence is 15 residues long. Germline CDR1 and CDR2: MNHEY and SVGAGI. The CDR3 coding sequence is TGTGCCAGCAGTTCGACGAGGACAGGGGTCTACGAGCAGTACTTC. It encodes CASSSTRTGVYEQYF.

CDR3 sequence (DNA): TGTGCCAGCAGCCTATCGTCAGGGAAAGCTGGGGCCAACGTCCTGACTTTC. Its protein is CASSLSSGKAGANVLTF. The chain employs TRBV7-9 and TRBJ2-6; D might be TRBD1 (5 bases). With 5 bases removed from V and 2 bases from J, the gap between germline ends came to 16 bases. The germline CDR1 and CDR2 sequences are SEHNR and FQNEAQ (reference sequence). The CDR3 contains 17 residues.

This chain connects TRBV27 to TRBJ2-7; 7 bases are a match to TRBD1. The V gene end was trimmed by 6 bases and the J gene end by 5 bases; junction bases not matched to a gene: 1. The CDR3 extends over 11 amino acids. Per germline, CDR1 MNHEY and CDR2 SMNVEV (reference sequence). The CDR3 DNA follows: TGTGCCAGCAGGGGACAGAACGAGCAGTACTTC. This sequence encodes CASRGQNEQYF.

Details on this clone: A junction boundary mismatches the germline segment, possibly from a read error. The chain carries TRBV2 and TRBJ2-5; tentatively, D is TRBD2 (5 bases). Germline CDR1 SNHLY, CDR2 FYNNEI. This CDR3 has 13 amino acids. The CDR3 loop is CASSEGHARRMHF. The CDR3 DNA reads TGTGCCAGCAGTGAAGGCCACGCCAGGAGGATGCACTTC.

This clone was found once. The chain joins TRBV5-4 to TRBJ1-3; TRBD1 matches 8 bases. The CDR3 runs to 15 residues. Losses at the gene ends were 4 bases for V and 1 base for J; bases not matched to a gene: 4. Germline V gene data show CDR1 as SGHNT and CDR2 as YYREEE (reference sequence). The CDR3 here is CASSPRTGSGNTIYF. The CDR3 bases are TGTGCCAGCAGCCCGAGGACAGGGTCTGGAAACACCATATATTTT.

This clone has only a few counts. This chain joins TRBV5-4 and TRBJ2-1; 8 positions match TRBD2. The length of the CDR3 is 12 residues. Unmatched junction bases numbered 5, after V lost 0 bases and J lost 15 bases. The germline V gene has CDR1 SGHNT and CDR2 YYREEE (reference sequence). The CDR3 is CASSLEPGGRFF. The CDR3 bases are TGTGCCAGCAGCTTGGAGCCGGGGGGGAGGTTCTTC.

The rearrangement joins TRBV28 to TRBJ1-6; no definite D call. The germline V gene has CDR1 MDHEN and CDR2 SYDVKM. The CDR3 extends over 14 amino acids. V lost 6 bases to trimming and J lost 3 bases, with 9 bases between them. The CDR3 DNA reads as TGTGCCAGCAGCCCGCCAGGCTATAATTCACCCCTCCACTTT. Translated, it gives CASSPPGYNSPLHF. Complete variable domain (other parts from reference TRBV28 and TRBJ1-6): DVKVTQSSRYLVKRTGEKVFLECVQDMDHENMFWYRQDPGLGLRLIYFSYDVKMKEKGDIPEGYSVSREKKERFSLILESASTNQTSMYLCASSPPGYNSPLHFGNGTRLTVT.